This T cell receptor (beta chain) was profiled in a study of T-cell reconstitution after alpha-beta-depleted transplantation in children. The study, taken as a whole, reports: Expanded graft clones, several hundred of them, were reportedly the source of alpha-beta T cells about two months after transplant.

The CDR3 totals 14 residues. V gave up 4 bases and J gave up 3 bases; unmatched junction bases: 4. The germline V gene encodes CDR1 MNHNS and CDR2 SASEGT. TCRbeta library preparation incorporated unique molecular identifiers. Via MiXCR, TCRdb re-called the PCR reads, giving one row per CDR3 protein. The table has roughly 250,000 distinct CDR3 sequences, 6.5% to 9% seen once. About this clonotype: Its specificity is unknown.

The source of this sequence is a male patient aged 10-17 years who had a stem cell transplant for acute lymphoblastic leukemia, so the T cells may come from the graft donor. Here the sequenced sample was PBMCs, mostly from graft donor cells, taken 180 days after TCRalphabeta/CD19-depleted stem cell transplant. The chain links TRBV6-1 to TRBJ2-7; TRBD1 matches 9 bases. CDR3 residues: CASSGTGALYEQYF. CDR3 bases: TGTGCCAGCAGTGGGACAGGGGCGCTCTACGAGCAGTACTTC.